This TCR beta chain was recovered during a study of blood T cell repertoires in COVID-19. As for the study in general: PBMCs, B-cell-depleted T cells, or T cells provided the cDNA or gDNA that made up the material.

Authors' methods: Quantification of nucleated cells was approximated via reference gene primer amplification. The method was immunoSEQ multiplex PCR; TCRdb's version includes in-frame clones alone and lacks a portion of them. V and J calls plus clone size are reproduced from that table; the DNA served to infer D and trimming. Of tens of thousands of clones listed, around 79% were seen once; the top ten hold approximately 25%. CDR3 length equals 13 residues. V lost 3 bases and J lost 3, with 9 bases in between. Germline V CDR1 and CDR2: GTSNPN, SVGIG (reference sequence). V is TRBV30 and J is TRBJ1-3; a possible D gene is TRBD1 (5 bases). The sequencing sample was made of peripheral blood. The TCR originated in a human donor in a cohort sampled during active COVID-19. The CDR3 protein is CAWRPGGGNTIYF. In DNA, the CDR3 is TGTGCCTGGAGGCCGGGGGGTGGAAACACCATATATTTT.